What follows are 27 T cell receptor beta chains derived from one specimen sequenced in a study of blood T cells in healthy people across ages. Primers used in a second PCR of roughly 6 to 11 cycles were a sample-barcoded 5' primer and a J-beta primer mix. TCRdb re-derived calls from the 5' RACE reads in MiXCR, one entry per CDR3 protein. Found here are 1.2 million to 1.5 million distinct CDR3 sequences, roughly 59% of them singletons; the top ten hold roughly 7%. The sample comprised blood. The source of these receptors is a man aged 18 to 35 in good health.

CDR3 coding DNA: TGTGCCAGCCAACCGGGACAGGGAGGTTACGAGCAGTACTTC. This sequence encodes CASQPGQGGYEQYF. The chain couples TRBV10-3 to TRBJ2-7; the match to TRBD1 covers 9 bases. Germline loops: CDR1 ENHRY, CDR2 SYGVKD. The CDR3 sequence is 14 residues long. V lost 10 bases to trimming and J lost 4 bases; unmatched junction nucleotides: 11.

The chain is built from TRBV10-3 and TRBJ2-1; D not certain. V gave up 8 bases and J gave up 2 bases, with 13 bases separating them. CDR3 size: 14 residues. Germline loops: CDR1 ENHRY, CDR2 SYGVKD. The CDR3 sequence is CAISVDHTYNEQFF. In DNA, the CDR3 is TGTGCCATCTCTGTGGACCACACCTACAATGAGCAGTTCTTC.

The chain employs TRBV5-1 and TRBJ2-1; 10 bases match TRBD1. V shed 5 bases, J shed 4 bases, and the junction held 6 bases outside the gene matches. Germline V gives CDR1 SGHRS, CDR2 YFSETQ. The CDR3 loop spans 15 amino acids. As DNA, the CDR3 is TGCGCCAGCAGATCTGGACAGGGGGTATACAATGAGCAGTTCTTC. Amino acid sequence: CASRSGQGVYNEQFF.

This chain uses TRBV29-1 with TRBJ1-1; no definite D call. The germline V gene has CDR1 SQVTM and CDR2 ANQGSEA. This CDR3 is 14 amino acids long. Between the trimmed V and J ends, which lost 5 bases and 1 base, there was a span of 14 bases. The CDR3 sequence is CSVKRGRGNTEAFF. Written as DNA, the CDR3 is TGCAGCGTTAAGAGAGGTAGAGGGAACACTGAAGCTTTCTTT.

The CDR3 sequence is CASRSWGNGEKLFF. CDR3 coding DNA: TGTGCCAGCAGATCCTGGGGGAATGGTGAAAAACTGTTTTTT. V usage is TRBV25-1 and J usage is TRBJ1-4; a possible D gene is TRBD1 (5 bases). V was pared by 6 bases and J by 7 bases, with 15 bases between. The CDR3 is 14 residues long. Per the germline V gene, CDR1 is MGHDK and CDR2 is SYGVNS.

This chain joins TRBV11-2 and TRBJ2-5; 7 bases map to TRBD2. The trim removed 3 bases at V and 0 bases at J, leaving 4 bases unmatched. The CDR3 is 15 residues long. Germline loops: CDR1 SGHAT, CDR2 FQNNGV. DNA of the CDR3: TGTGCCAGCAGCTTGGGGGGGTTGTACCAAGAGACCCAGTACTTC. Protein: CASSLGGLYQETQYF.

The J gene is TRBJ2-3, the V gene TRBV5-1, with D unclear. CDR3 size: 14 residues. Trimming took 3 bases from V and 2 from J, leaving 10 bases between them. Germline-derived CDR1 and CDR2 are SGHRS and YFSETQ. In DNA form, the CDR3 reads TGCGCCAGCAGCTCTCTAGTTTCCACAGATACGCAGTATTTT. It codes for CASSSLVSTDTQYF.

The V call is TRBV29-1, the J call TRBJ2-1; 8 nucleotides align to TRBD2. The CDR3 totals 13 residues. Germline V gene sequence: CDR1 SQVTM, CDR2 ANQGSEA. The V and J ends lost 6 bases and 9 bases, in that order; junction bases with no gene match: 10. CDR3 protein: CSVGEREFGEQFF. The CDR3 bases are TGCAGCGTAGGGGAGCGGGAGTTCGGTGAGCAGTTCTTC.

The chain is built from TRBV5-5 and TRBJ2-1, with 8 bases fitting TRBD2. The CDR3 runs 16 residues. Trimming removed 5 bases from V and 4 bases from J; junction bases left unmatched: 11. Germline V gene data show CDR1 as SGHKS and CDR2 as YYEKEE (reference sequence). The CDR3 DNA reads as TGTGCCAGCAGATATCTACTAGCGGCACAGTACAATGAGCAGTTCTTC. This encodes CASRYLLAAQYNEQFF. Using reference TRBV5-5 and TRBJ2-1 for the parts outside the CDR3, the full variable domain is DAGVTQSPTHLIKTRGQQVTLRCSPISGHKSVSWYQQVLGQGPQFIFQYYEKEERGRGNFPDRFSARQFPNYSSELNVNALLLGDSALYLCASRYLLAAQYNEQFFGPGTRLTVL.

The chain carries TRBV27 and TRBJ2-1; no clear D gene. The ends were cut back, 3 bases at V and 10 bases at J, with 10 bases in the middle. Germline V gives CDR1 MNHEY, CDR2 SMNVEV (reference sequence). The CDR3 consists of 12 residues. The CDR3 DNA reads TGTGCCAGCAGTTTCCTTAATCGCGAGCAGTTCTTC. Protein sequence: CASSFLNREQFF.

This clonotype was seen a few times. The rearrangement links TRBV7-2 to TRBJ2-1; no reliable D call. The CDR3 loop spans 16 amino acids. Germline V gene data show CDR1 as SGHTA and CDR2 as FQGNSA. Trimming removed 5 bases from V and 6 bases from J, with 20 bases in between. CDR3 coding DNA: TGTGCCAGCAGCCCCCTTGACGTAGGACCTTTCAATGAGCAGTTCTTC. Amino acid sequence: CASSPLDVGPFNEQFF.

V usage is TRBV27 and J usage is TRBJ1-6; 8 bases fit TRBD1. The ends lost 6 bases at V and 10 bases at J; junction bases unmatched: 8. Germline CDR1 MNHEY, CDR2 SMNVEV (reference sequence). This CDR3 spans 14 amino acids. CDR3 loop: CASRPTGVRSPLHF. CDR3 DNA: TGTGCCAGCAGACCGACAGGGGTTAGGTCACCCCTCCACTTT.

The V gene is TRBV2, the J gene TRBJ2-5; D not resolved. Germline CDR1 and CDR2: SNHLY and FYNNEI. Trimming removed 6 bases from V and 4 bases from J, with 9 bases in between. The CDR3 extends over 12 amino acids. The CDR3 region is CASSETLETQYF. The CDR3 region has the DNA TGTGCCAGCAGCGAGACCTTAGAGACCCAGTACTTC.

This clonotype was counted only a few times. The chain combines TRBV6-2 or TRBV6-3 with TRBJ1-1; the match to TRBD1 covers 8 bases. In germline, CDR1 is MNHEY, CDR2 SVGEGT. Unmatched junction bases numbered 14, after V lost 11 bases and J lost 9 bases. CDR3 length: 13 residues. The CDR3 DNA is TGTGCCTGCATAGGGCAGGGGGCTCGGAAAGCTTTCTTT. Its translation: CACIGQGARKAFF.

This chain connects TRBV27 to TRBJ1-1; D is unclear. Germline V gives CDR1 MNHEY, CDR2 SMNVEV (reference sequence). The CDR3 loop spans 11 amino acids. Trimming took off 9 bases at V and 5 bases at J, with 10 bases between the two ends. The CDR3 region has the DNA TGTGCCAGGATGGCTAAGACTGAAGCTTTCTTT. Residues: CARMAKTEAFF.

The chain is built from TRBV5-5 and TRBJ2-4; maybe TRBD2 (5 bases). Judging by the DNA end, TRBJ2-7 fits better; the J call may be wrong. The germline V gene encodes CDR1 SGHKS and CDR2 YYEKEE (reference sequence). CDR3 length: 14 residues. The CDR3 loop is CASSTRGWDYEQYF. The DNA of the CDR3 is TGTGCCAGCAGCACACGCGGGTGGGATTACGAGCAGTACTTC.

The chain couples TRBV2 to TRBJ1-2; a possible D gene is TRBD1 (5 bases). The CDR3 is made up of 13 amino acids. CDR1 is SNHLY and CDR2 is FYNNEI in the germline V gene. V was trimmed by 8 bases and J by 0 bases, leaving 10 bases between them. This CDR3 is CASLTVPNYGYTF. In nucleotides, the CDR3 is TGTGCCAGCCTGACAGTTCCTAACTATGGCTACACCTTC.

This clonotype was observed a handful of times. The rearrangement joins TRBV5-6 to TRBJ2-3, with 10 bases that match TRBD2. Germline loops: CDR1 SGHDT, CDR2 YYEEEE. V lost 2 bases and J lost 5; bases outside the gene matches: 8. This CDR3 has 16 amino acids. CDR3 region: CASSFPSGGGRDTQYF. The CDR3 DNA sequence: TGTGCCAGCAGCTTCCCCAGCGGGGGGGGTAGAGATACGCAGTATTTT.

DNA of the CDR3: TGCAGCGGCCTGGACAGTCCCTACGAGCAGTACTTC. This codes for CSGLDSPYEQYF. V is TRBV29-1 and J is TRBJ2-7, with D maybe TRBD1 (6 bases). The CDR3 has 12 amino acids. V lost 7 bases and J lost 2, with 12 bases in between. Per germline, CDR1 SQVTM and CDR2 ANQGSEA.

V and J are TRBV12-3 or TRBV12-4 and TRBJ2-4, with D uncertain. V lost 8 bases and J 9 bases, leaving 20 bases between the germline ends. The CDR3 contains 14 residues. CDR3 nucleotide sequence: TGTGCCAGCCAAGCTGCTTTAGGAGACGGCATTCAGTACTTC. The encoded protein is CASQAALGDGIQYF.

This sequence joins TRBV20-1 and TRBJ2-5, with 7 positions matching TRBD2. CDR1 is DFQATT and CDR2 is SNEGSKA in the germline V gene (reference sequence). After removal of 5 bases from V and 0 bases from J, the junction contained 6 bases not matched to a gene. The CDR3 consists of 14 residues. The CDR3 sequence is CSAPDGGYQETQYF. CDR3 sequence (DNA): TGCAGTGCTCCCGACGGGGGGTACCAAGAGACCCAGTACTTC.

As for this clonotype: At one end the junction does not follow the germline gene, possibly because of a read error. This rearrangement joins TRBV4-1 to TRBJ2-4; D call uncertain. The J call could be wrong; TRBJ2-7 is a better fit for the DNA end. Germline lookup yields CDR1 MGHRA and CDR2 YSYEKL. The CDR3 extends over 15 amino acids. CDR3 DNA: TGCGTCAGCAGCCAAGAGGCGAGTATCCTATACGAGCAGTACTTC. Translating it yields CVSSQEASILYEQYF.

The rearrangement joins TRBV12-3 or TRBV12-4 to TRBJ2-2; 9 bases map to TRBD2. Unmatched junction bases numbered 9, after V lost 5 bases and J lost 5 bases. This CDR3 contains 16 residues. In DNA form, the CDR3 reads TGTGCCAGCAGTCAAATAGCGGGAGATCGGACCGGGGAGCTGTTTTTT. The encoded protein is CASSQIAGDRTGELFF.

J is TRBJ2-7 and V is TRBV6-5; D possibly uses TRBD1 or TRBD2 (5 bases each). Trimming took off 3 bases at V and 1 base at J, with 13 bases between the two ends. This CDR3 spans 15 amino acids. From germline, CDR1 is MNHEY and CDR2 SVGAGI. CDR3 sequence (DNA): TGTGCCAGCAGTTATGCAGGGAGAGAATCCTACGAGCAGTACTTC. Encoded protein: CASSYAGRESYEQYF.

CDR3 protein: CASSLLAGLNEQFF. CDR3 nucleotides: TGTGCCAGCAGCTTACTAGCGGGACTTAATGAGCAGTTCTTC. V and J are TRBV13 and TRBJ2-1; TRBD2 aligns across 9 bases. J gave up 7 bases and V 2 bases, and 3 bases lay outside the gene matches. CDR1 is PRHDT, CDR2 FYEKMQ, per germline (reference sequence). The CDR3 spans 14 residues.

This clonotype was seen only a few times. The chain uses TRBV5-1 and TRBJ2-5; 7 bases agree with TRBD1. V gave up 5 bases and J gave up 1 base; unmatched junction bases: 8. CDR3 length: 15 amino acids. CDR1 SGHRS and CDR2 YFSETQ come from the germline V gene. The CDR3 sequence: CASRAGTVAQETQYF. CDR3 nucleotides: TGCGCCAGCAGGGCTGGGACAGTAGCCCAAGAGACCCAGTACTTC.

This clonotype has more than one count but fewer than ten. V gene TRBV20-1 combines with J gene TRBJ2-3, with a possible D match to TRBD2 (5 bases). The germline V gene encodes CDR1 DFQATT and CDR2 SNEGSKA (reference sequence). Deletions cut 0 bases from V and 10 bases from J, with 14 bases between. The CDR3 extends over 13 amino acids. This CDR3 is CSARDSVTLAQYF. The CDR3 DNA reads TGCAGTGCTAGAGATAGCGTGACTCTGGCGCAGTATTTT.